These 24 T cell receptor beta chains originate from one sample sequenced in a study of blood T cell repertoires in COVID-19. Clones were read by immunoSEQ multiplex PCR, and TCRdb kept only the in-frame ones, dropping some. The sample yields 250,000 to 350,000 clones, around 87% seen once. Sequencing was carried out using peripheral blood. The source of these receptors is a woman in her forties or fifties who had recovered from COVID-19.

J is TRBJ2-5 and V is TRBV6-2 or TRBV6-3; weak D call: TRBD2 (6 bases). The germline gives CDR1 MNHEY, CDR2 SVGEGT. The CDR3 has 15 amino acids. The ends were cut back, 4 bases at V and 1 base at J, with 13 bases in the middle. The CDR3 sequence: CASSSPSGGQETQYF. CDR3 in DNA: TGTGCCAGCAGTTCCCCTTCCGGGGGCCAAGAGACCCAGTACTTC.

The chain uses TRBV6-5 and TRBJ2-3, with 10 bases that match TRBD2. Germline V gene sequence: CDR1 MNHEY, CDR2 SVGAGI. The CDR3 loop spans 15 amino acids. Trimming cost V 4 bases and J 4 bases; bases outside gene matches: 5. CDR3 sequence (DNA): TGTGCCAGCAGTTCGTTAGCGGGAGGACCAGATACGCAGTATTTT. It is translated as CASSSLAGGPDTQYF.

Notes on this clone: Other DNA sequences of this sample code for an identical CDR3. The CDR3 DNA is TGCAGCGTTTGGACAGGGGGCACTGAAGCTTTCTTT. Its translation is CSVWTGGTEAFF. The rearrangement joins TRBV29-1 to TRBJ1-1, with 10 bases lining up with TRBD1. The CDR3 length is 12 residues. J lost 4 bases, V lost 5 bases, and 1 base had no gene match. CDR1 is SQVTM and CDR2 is ANQGSEA in the germline V gene.

The chain carries TRBV2 and TRBJ1-6, with 8 nucleotides matching TRBD1. Trimming took 8 bases from V and 7 from J; bases not matched to a gene: 4. CDR3 length: 13 residues. The germline V gene has CDR1 SNHLY and CDR2 FYNNEI. The CDR3 loop is CASYRDRNSPLHF. The DNA of the CDR3 is TGTGCCAGCTACCGGGACAGGAATTCACCCCTCCACTTT. Using reference TRBV2 and TRBJ1-6 for the parts outside the CDR3, the full variable domain is EPEVTQTPSHQVTQMGQEVILRCVPISNHLYFYWYRQILGQKVEFLVSFYNNEISEKSEIFDDQFSVERPDGSNFTLKIRSTKLEDSAMYFCASYRDRNSPLHFGNGTRLTVT.

The sample holds a few counts of this clone. The genes are TRBV4-3 and TRBJ2-1, with D possibly TRBD2 on 6 matching bases. Germline V gene data show CDR1 as LGHNA and CDR2 as YSLEER. This CDR3 region has 15 residues. Trimming stripped 4 bases from V and 9 bases from J, with 19 bases between. In DNA form, the CDR3 reads TGCGCCAGCAGCCCGGGGCTAGTCGGGAGTACTGAGCAGTTCTTC. It encodes CASSPGLVGSTEQFF.

In nucleotides, the CDR3 is TGTGCCAGCAGCTTAGGACAGGTGAACACTGAAGCTTTCTTT. This sequence encodes CASSLGQVNTEAFF. The chain recombines TRBV5-4 with TRBJ1-1, with 7 bases lining up with TRBD1. V was pared by 2 bases and J by 0 bases, with 1 base of the junction left unmatched. Germline lookup yields CDR1 SGHNT and CDR2 YYREEE (reference sequence). This CDR3 spans 14 amino acids.

The rearrangement uses TRBV29-1 and TRBJ1-2; D unclear. Per the germline V gene, CDR1 is SQVTM and CDR2 is ANQGSEA. The CDR3 covers 13 residues. The germline V and J ends were trimmed by 4 bases and 3 bases, with 12 bases remaining between them. CDR3 bases: TGCAGCGTTGGAGGGCCCACCCACTATGGCTACACCTTC. This encodes CSVGGPTHYGYTF.

V gene TRBV9 combines with J gene TRBJ1-6, with D possibly TRBD1 on 6 matching bases. From germline, CDR1 is SGDLS and CDR2 YYNGEE. Trimming left V 0 bases short and J 8 bases short, with 9 bases between. CDR3 length: 14 residues. The CDR3 loop reads CASSVGQVDSPLHF. Written as DNA, the CDR3 is TGTGCCAGCAGCGTAGGACAGGTGGATTCACCCCTCCACTTT.

This chain joins TRBV5-5 and TRBJ2-5; D remains ambiguous. The germline gives CDR1 SGHKS, CDR2 YYEKEE (reference sequence). This CDR3 has 14 residues. The ends were cut back, 4 bases at V and 2 bases at J, with 12 bases in the middle. Written as DNA, the CDR3 is TGTGCCAGCAGCCCAACTCGCCTTCAAGAGACCCAGTACTTC. Translation gives CASSPTRLQETQYF.

The rearrangement links TRBV6-5 to TRBJ1-1; D is uncertain. The germline V gene encodes CDR1 MNHEY and CDR2 SVGAGI. Trimming shortened V by 6 bases and J by 2 bases, and 10 bases separated the two germline ends. CDR3 length equals 13 residues. CDR3 in DNA: TGTGCCAGCAGGTTATCCCTTAACACTGAAGCTTTCTTT. Protein sequence: CASRLSLNTEAFF.

The chain is built from TRBV4-1 and TRBJ1-2, with a tentative D call TRBD1 (6 bases). The CDR3 runs 14 residues. Germline-derived CDR1 and CDR2 are MGHRA and YSYEKL. Trimming shortened V by 4 bases and J by 2 bases, and 11 bases separated the two germline ends. CDR3 loop: CASSLPQGNYGYTF. CDR3 DNA: TGCGCCAGCAGCCTCCCCCAGGGGAACTATGGCTACACCTTC.

CDR3 in DNA: TGCAGCGTTGTAGGACAGGGCTATGGCTACACCTTC. It yields the protein CSVVGQGYGYTF. The J gene is TRBJ1-2, the V gene TRBV29-1; TRBD1 matches 8 bases. The germline V gene has CDR1 SQVTM and CDR2 ANQGSEA. Germline trimming cut 4 bases from V and 4 bases from J; bases unmatched to any gene: 2. CDR3 length: 12 amino acids.

The chain combines TRBV19 with TRBJ2-3, with D possibly matching TRBD1 (5 bases). CDR1 LNHDA and CDR2 SQIVND come from the germline V gene (reference sequence). The CDR3 loop spans 16 amino acids. V lost 4 bases and J lost 7, with 21 bases in between. CDR3 bases: TGTGCCAGTAGTAGGGTGGGGCCGAGTATCGCGTATACGCAGTATTTT. It is translated as CASSRVGPSIAYTQYF.

The rearrangement joins TRBV18 to TRBJ2-3; perhaps TRBD1 as D (6 bases). The CDR3 length is 15 residues. Germline loops: CDR1 KGHSH, CDR2 LQKENI. Trimming stripped 3 bases from V and 2 bases from J, with 12 bases between. CDR3 loop: CASSPFRGYTDTQYF. The CDR3 bases are TGTGCCAGCTCACCCTTCAGGGGTTACACAGATACGCAGTATTTT. The full variable domain, its missing parts supplied by reference TRBV18 and TRBJ2-3, is NAGVMQNPRHLVRRRGQEARLRCSPMKGHSHVYWYRQLPEEGLKFMVYLQKENIIDESGMPKERFSAEFPKEGPSILRIQQVVRGDSAAYFCASSPFRGYTDTQYFGPGTRLTVL.

The chain links TRBV30 to TRBJ1-1; D gene unclear. CDR1 and CDR2 (germline): GTSNPN, SVGIG (reference sequence). The CDR3 is 15 amino acids. Trimming shortened V by 2 bases and J by 1 base, and 14 bases separated the two germline ends. DNA of the CDR3: TGTGCCTGGAGTCCCCTCGGATACAGGAACACTGAAGCTTTCTTT. Amino acid sequence: CAWSPLGYRNTEAFF. Complete variable domain (other parts from reference TRBV30 and TRBJ1-1): SQTIHQWPATLVQPVGSPLSLECTVEGTSNPNLYWYRQAAGRGLQLLFYSVGIGQISSEVPQNLSASRPQDRQFILSSKKLLLSDSGFYLCAWSPLGYRNTEAFFGQGTRLTVV.

The chain employs TRBV7-2 and TRBJ1-2, with 8 bases that match TRBD1. The CDR3 loop spans 14 amino acids. V gave up 6 bases and J gave up 11 bases; unmatched junction bases: 14. Germline V gene sequence: CDR1 SGHTA, CDR2 FQGNSA. The CDR3 nucleotides are TGTGCCAGCAGTTGGGACAGGCTAACATCAGCATACACCTTC. Translation gives CASSWDRLTSAYTF.

V gene TRBV24-1 combines with J gene TRBJ2-1; 7 positions agree with TRBD1. Germline CDR1 and CDR2: KGHDR and SFDVKD. CDR3 size: 17 residues. The V and J ends lost 0 bases and 1 base, in that order; junction bases with no gene match: 5. The chain's CDR3 is CATSDLQAGGSYNEQFF. For the CDR3, the DNA is TGTGCCACCAGTGATTTGCAGGCAGGGGGATCCTACAATGAGCAGTTCTTC.

The rearrangement uses TRBV4-3 and TRBJ1-2; D is uncertain. CDR3 length: 15 residues. CDR1 LGHNA and CDR2 YSLEER come from the germline V gene. The germline V and J ends were trimmed by 1 base and 8 bases, with 17 bases remaining between them. CDR3 nucleotides: TGCGCCAGCAGCCAAGTTGCGGCACCCGAATCCGGCTACACCTTC. This codes for CASSQVAAPESGYTF.

This chain connects TRBV5-1 to TRBJ1-2; no definite D call. CDR3 length: 14 amino acids. The germline V and J ends were trimmed by 0 bases and 2 bases, with 8 bases remaining between them. In germline, CDR1 is SGHRS, CDR2 YFSETQ. The CDR3 spells CASSLGSVNYGYTF. The DNA of the CDR3 is TGCGCCAGCAGCTTGGGTTCGGTGAACTATGGCTACACCTTC.

The V and J genes are TRBV5-6 and TRBJ2-3, with D perhaps TRBD1 (5 bases). This CDR3 has 16 amino acids. Per the germline V gene, CDR1 is SGHDT and CDR2 is YYEEEE. V was clipped by 4 bases and J by 1 base, with 16 bases between them. This CDR3 reads CASSLPKGSRTDTQYF. CDR3 bases: TGTGCCAGCAGCCTCCCCAAGGGGTCCCGCACAGATACGCAGTATTTT.

Only a few counts were recorded for this clone. V is TRBV28 and J is TRBJ2-3, with TRBD1 matching over 11 bases. This CDR3 comprises 18 residues. The junction had 13 bases not matched to a gene; V was cut back by 7 bases and J by 1 base. The germline V gene encodes CDR1 MDHEN and CDR2 SYDVKM. DNA of the CDR3: TGTGCCAGCAACACTGGGACAGGGGGTCTAAGGGGCACAGATACGCAGTATTTT. Translating it yields CASNTGTGGLRGTDTQYF.

This clone was observed a single time. The rearrangement joins TRBV9 to TRBJ1-1; 11 bases align to TRBD1. Germline V CDR1 and CDR2: SGDLS, YYNGEE. The ends lost 0 bases at V and 5 bases at J; junction bases unmatched: 6. This CDR3 contains 16 residues. The CDR3 is CASSVAGQGAGTEAFF. The DNA for the CDR3 is TGTGCCAGCAGCGTAGCAGGACAGGGGGCGGGTACTGAAGCTTTCTTT.

Ten or more counts support this clone. This sequence joins TRBV30 and TRBJ1-1; maybe TRBD1 (5 bases). The germline CDR1 and CDR2 sequences are GTSNPN and SVGIG (reference sequence). The CDR3 is 13 residues long. V gave up 4 bases and J gave up 3 bases, with 12 bases separating them. CDR3: CAWTTGRDTEAFF. The CDR3 coding sequence is TGTGCCTGGACAACAGGTCGGGACACTGAAGCTTTCTTT.

The J gene is TRBJ1-1, the V gene TRBV12-3 or TRBV12-4; D gene uncertain. V lost 7 bases to trimming and J lost 7 bases, with 13 bases between them. CDR3 size: 12 residues. This chain's CDR3 is CASTGEGREAFF. In nucleotides, the CDR3 is TGTGCCAGCACCGGGGAGGGCCGTGAAGCTTTCTTT.